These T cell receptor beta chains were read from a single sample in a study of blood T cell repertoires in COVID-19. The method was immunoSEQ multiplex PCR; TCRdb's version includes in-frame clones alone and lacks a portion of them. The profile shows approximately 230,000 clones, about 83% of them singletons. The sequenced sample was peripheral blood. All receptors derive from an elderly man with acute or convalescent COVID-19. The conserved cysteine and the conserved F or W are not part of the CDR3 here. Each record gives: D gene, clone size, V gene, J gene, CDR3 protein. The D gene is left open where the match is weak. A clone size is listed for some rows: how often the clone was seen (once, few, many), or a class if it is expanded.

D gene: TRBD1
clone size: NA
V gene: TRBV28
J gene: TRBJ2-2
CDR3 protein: ASSLGQANTGELF

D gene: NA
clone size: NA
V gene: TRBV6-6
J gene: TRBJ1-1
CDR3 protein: ATGPNREPNTEAF

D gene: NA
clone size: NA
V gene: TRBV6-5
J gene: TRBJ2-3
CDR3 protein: ASSYWANPSTDTQY

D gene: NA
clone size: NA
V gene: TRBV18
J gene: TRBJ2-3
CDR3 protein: ASSPIGEADTQY

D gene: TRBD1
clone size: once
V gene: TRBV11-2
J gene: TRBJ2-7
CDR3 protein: ASSSEPDRGRLYEQY

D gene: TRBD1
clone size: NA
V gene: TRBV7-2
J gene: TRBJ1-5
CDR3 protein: ASSLTGAGWSNQPQH

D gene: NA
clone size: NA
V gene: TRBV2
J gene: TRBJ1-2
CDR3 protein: ASRRDLANYGYT

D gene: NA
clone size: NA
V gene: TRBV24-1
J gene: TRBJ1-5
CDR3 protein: ATSVGGFQPQH

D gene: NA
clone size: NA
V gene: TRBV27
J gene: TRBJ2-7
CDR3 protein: ASSLGGNYEQY

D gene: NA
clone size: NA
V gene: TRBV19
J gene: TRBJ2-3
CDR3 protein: ASSISEGVADTQY

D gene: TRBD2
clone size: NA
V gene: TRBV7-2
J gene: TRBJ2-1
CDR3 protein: ASSPGLAGVAYNEQF

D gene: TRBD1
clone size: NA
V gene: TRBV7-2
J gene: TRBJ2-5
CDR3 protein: ASSLGSGGVETQY

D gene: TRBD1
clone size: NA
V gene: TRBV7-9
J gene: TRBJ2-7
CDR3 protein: ASSETTGTGVEQY

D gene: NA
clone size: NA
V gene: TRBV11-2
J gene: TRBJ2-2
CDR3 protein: ASSSLRTANTGELF

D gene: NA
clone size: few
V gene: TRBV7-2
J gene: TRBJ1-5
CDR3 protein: ASSLRDQPQH

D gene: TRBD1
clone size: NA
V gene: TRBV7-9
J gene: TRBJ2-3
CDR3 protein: ASSPRQGSRGDTQY

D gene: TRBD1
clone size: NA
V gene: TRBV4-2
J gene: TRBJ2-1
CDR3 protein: ASSQQTGDYYNEQF

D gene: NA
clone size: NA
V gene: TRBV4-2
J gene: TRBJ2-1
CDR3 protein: ASSQDAQQGEQF

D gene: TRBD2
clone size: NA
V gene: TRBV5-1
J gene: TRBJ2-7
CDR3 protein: ASRKTLAGGPEQY

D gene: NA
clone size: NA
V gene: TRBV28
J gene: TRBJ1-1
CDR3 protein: ASGVGSSGTEAF

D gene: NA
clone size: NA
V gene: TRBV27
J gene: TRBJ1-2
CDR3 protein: ASTPGAGNGYGYT

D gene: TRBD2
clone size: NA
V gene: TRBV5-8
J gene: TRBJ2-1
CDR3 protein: ASSSRTSYHNEQF

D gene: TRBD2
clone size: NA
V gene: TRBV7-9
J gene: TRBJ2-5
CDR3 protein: ASSSGLAGVETQY

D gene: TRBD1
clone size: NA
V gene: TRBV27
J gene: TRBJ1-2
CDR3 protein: ARPTGRRLGISDGYT

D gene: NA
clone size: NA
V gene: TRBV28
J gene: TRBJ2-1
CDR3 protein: ASSFWGRPQF

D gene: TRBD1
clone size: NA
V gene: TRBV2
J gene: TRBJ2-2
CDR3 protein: ASSGTGGNTGELF

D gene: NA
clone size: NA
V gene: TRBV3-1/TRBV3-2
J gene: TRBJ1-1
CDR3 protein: ASSQNINTEAF

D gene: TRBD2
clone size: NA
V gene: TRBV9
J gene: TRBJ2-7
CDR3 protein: ASSVDASGTLSYEQY